This T cell receptor beta chain stems from a study of cytomegalovirus exposure and HLA in healthy donors. PCR used 60 Vbeta primers and 13 Jbeta primers. In the study's own analysis: Per a later analysis, the number of unique TCR beta chains was 75 million to 90 million, of which around 10 million were shared. Clones were sequenced by immunoSEQ multiplex PCR, and TCRdb holds only the in-frame ones, with some missing. Clonal size and the V and J genes are those of that table, whereas D and trimming came from the DNA. The sample yields about 120,000 clones, roughly 80% seen once. Study-wide results and limits: A few chains linked to CMV were shown in vitro to be specific for CMV antigens.

CDR1 is SNHLY and CDR2 is FYNNEI in the germline V gene. The CDR3 has 15 residues. V lost 11 bases and J lost 4, with 22 bases in between. As concerns this clone: Antigen: not known.

This TCR was recovered from a woman between 18 and 30 years old in good health and CMV-seronegative. V usage is TRBV2 and J usage is TRBJ2-3, with D possibly matching TRBD2 (7 bases). Sample: PBMCs. CDR3 DNA: TGTGCCTCCTCGAGGGGGGGCCTAAGCGCAGATACGCAGTATTTT. It specifies CASSRGGLSADTQYF.